The next 21 T cell receptor beta chains were all read from a single sample in a study of Tregs in tolerant kidney transplant recipients. Data came from immunoSEQ multiplex PCR; TCRdb stores just in-frame clones and leaves some out. This table has approximately 98,000 clones, 90% appearing once. The sequences come from CD4+ T cells from blood, collected before the transplant. The receptors derive from a human donor who received a combined kidney and bone marrow transplant.

The rearrangement links TRBV7-8 to TRBJ2-4, with a weak D call TRBD1 (5 bases). The CDR3 sequence is 15 residues long. CDR1 is SGHVS and CDR2 is FQNEAQ in the germline V gene. Trimming shortened V by 1 base and J by 0 bases, and 7 bases separated the two germline ends. The CDR3 DNA sequence: TGTGCCAGCAGCTTAGGGGGCAAAGCCAAAAACATTCAGTACTTC. Translated, it gives CASSLGGKAKNIQYF.

The chain joins TRBV7-2 to TRBJ2-3; 7 nucleotides align to TRBD1. The CDR3 is 15 amino acids. V lost 0 bases and J lost 6; bases outside the gene matches: 6. Germline-derived CDR1 and CDR2 are SGHTA and FQGNSA. The CDR3 DNA reads TGTGCCAGCAGCTTAGCGGGGACAGTCGGGGATACGCAGTATTTT. Its protein product is CASSLAGTVGDTQYF.

V is TRBV10-3 and J is TRBJ2-4; 14 bases are a match to TRBD2. There are 16 residues in the CDR3. The J segment lost 5 bases and the V segment lost 4 bases, leaving 4 bases of the junction unmatched. Per germline, CDR1 ENHRY and CDR2 SYGVKD. The CDR3 protein is CAISAGLAGGQNIQYF. The CDR3 region has the DNA TGTGCCATCAGTGCTGGACTAGCGGGAGGCCAAAACATTCAGTACTTC.

The chain uses TRBV5-1 and TRBJ1-3; TRBD1 agrees at 7 bases. The V gene end was trimmed by 0 bases and the J gene end by 2 bases; junction bases not matched to a gene: 2. The germline V gene has CDR1 SGHRS and CDR2 YFSETQ. The CDR3 contains 15 residues. The CDR3 sequence: CASSLAGTAGNTIYF. The CDR3 DNA reads as TGCGCCAGCAGCTTGGCCGGGACAGCTGGAAACACCATATATTTT.

The V call is TRBV18, the J call TRBJ2-7; 11 nucleotides align to TRBD2. The J call may be incorrect, as the DNA end agrees better with TRBJ2-5. CDR1 and CDR2 (germline): KGHSH, LQKENI. This CDR3 is built from 13 residues. CDR3 amino acids: CASSPGLAGTQYF. As DNA, the CDR3 is TGTGCCAGCTCACCAGGACTAGCGGGGACCCAGTACTTC.

CDR3 sequence: CSVGVGLAGDQGELFF. CDR3 nucleotides: TGCAGCGTTGGGGTCGGACTAGCGGGAGATCAAGGGGAGCTGTTTTTT. J is TRBJ2-2 and V is TRBV29-1; 13 bases match TRBD2. Losses at the gene ends were 4 bases for V and 8 bases for J; bases not matched to a gene: 10. This CDR3 has 16 residues. Germline CDR1 is SQVTM and CDR2 is ANQGSEA.

The V and J genes are TRBV10-1 and TRBJ2-7; the D is unclear. Germline V CDR1 and CDR2: WNHNN, SYGVQD (reference sequence). The CDR3 is made up of 11 amino acids. V was clipped by 2 bases and J by 6 bases, with 5 bases between them. CDR3 amino acids: CASSEGREQYF. The CDR3 DNA is TGCGCCAGCAGTGAGGGCCGCGAGCAGTACTTC.

This rearrangement joins TRBV5-1 to TRBJ1-1; D is perhaps TRBD1 (6 bases). In germline, CDR1 is SGHRS, CDR2 YFSETQ. The CDR3 is 14 amino acids. V gave up 1 base and J gave up 4 bases, with 11 bases separating them. This CDR3 reads CASSLWGRATEAFF. Here the CDR3 DNA reads TGCGCCAGCAGCTTGTGGGGGCGCGCCACTGAAGCTTTCTTT.

This clone showed up just once. The chain carries TRBV5-4 and TRBJ1-1; 7 nucleotides agree with TRBD1. The CDR3 is 16 amino acids. The germline V gene has CDR1 SGHNT and CDR2 YYREEE (reference sequence). Trimming removed 2 bases from V and 4 bases from J; junction bases left unmatched: 11. This chain's CDR3 is CASSLMLRQGGTEAFF. The CDR3 nucleotides read TGTGCCAGCAGCTTAATGCTTAGACAGGGAGGCACTGAAGCTTTCTTT.

The chain joins TRBV25-1 to TRBJ1-1, with 9 bases identical to TRBD1. CDR3 length equals 15 residues. The germline V gene has CDR1 MGHDK and CDR2 SYGVNS. Trimming removed 1 base from V and 1 base from J; junction bases left unmatched: 1. CDR3 sequence (DNA): TGTGCCAGCAGTGAATTGGGACAGGGGAACACTGAAGCTTTCTTT. Its translation is CASSELGQGNTEAFF.

V and J are TRBV5-1 and TRBJ1-1, with 9 bases aligning to TRBD1. After removal of 5 bases from V and 11 bases from J, the junction contained 10 bases not matched to a gene. Per the germline V gene, CDR1 is SGHRS and CDR2 is YFSETQ. The CDR3 totals 13 residues. The CDR3 DNA follows: TGCGCCAGCAGGGGGACAGGGAGGAAGGGGGCTTTCTTT. The encoded protein is CASRGTGRKGAFF.

The rearrangement uses TRBV28 and TRBJ2-1, with 13 bases aligning to TRBD2. CDR1 is MDHEN, CDR2 SYDVKM, per germline. J gave up 9 bases and V 3 bases, and 5 bases lay outside the gene matches. This CDR3 spans 15 amino acids. The CDR3 bases are TGTGCCAGCAGTTTCGGACTAGCGGGAGTCGTTGAGCAGTTCTTC. Its translation is CASSFGLAGVVEQFF.

The J gene is TRBJ2-5, the V gene TRBV29-1; perhaps TRBD2 as D (5 bases). This CDR3 region has 12 residues. V was cut by 6 bases and J by 10 bases, with 18 bases left in between. Germline lookup yields CDR1 SQVTM and CDR2 ANQGSEA. The CDR3 DNA reads as TGCAGCGTGGACTTATCCACTTATATCCAGTACTTC. It translates to CSVDLSTYIQYF.

The chain carries TRBV1 and TRBJ1-2; the DNA was not compared with TRBD1, the D call given in the table. TRBV1 is deemed a pseudogene. The CDR3 is made up of 16 amino acids. DNA for the CDR3: TGCACCAGCAGCCATTCCGGGACAGGGCATATCTATGGCTACACCTTC. It specifies CTSSHSGTGHIYGYTF.

This clone was seen just once. This sequence joins TRBV19 and TRBJ2-3; unclear D gene. Per germline, CDR1 LNHDA and CDR2 SQIVND (reference sequence). CDR3 length: 14 residues. V gave up 6 bases and J gave up 0 bases, with 10 bases separating them. CDR3 residues: CASSSTPSTDTQYF. The CDR3 nucleotides are TGTGCCAGTAGCTCGACACCTAGCACAGATACGCAGTATTTT.

The chain couples TRBV7-8 to TRBJ2-7, with 11 bases lining up with TRBD1. Germline CDR1 reads SGHVS; CDR2 reads FQNEAQ. CDR3 length: 17 residues. Trimming at V came to 6 bases and at J to 11 bases, leaving 21 bases not matched to a gene. CDR3 DNA sequence: TGTGCCAGCAGTTCGGGGACAGGGGGTTTTGATTCCCCGAGGAAGTACTTC. It codes for CASSSGTGGFDSPRKYF.

This CDR3 is CASSVDFSGANVLTF. The CDR3 nucleotides read TGTGCCAGCAGCGTAGACTTCTCTGGGGCCAACGTCCTGACTTTC. The chain has TRBV9 and TRBJ2-6; D ambiguous. V shed 0 bases and J shed 0 bases, with 4 bases lying between them. Germline V gene data show CDR1 as SGDLS and CDR2 as YYNGEE. CDR3 length equals 15 residues.

The chain has TRBV5-1 and TRBJ2-3; possible D gene TRBD1, 6 bases. Germline CDR1 reads SGHRS; CDR2 reads YFSETQ. The CDR3 is made up of 15 amino acids. V was trimmed by 4 bases and J by 3 bases, leaving 15 bases between them. The CDR3 DNA sequence: TGCGCCAGCAGCGACGGACAGTTGACAACAGATACGCAGTATTTT. It is translated as CASSDGQLTTDTQYF.

V usage is TRBV28 and J usage is TRBJ1-5; D is undetermined. Per germline, CDR1 MDHEN and CDR2 SYDVKM. Trimming took 11 bases from V and 7 from J, leaving 21 bases between them. The CDR3 sequence is 14 residues long. The CDR3 spells CAGSPAVGGQPQHF. CDR3 DNA: TGTGCCGGGTCCCCCGCCGTCGGCGGGCAGCCCCAGCATTTT.

V is TRBV25-1 and J is TRBJ1-2; tentatively, D is TRBD1 (5 bases). Deletions cut 7 bases from V and 8 bases from J, with 14 bases between. Germline V gives CDR1 MGHDK, CDR2 SYGVNS. The CDR3 is made up of 12 amino acids. CDR3 residues: CASTEKGSGYTF. The CDR3 coding sequence is TGTGCCAGCACCGAGAAGGGGTCGGGCTACACCTTC.

J is TRBJ2-3 and V is TRBV18; 12 bases match TRBD2. Germline CDR1 is KGHSH and CDR2 is LQKENI. V was clipped by 3 bases and J by 3 bases; unmatched bases: 16. CDR3 length: 20 amino acids. For the CDR3, the DNA is TGTGCCAGCTCACCCCCCACTCGGCTAGCGGGAGGGCCGGAAACAGATACGCAGTATTTT. It encodes CASSPPTRLAGGPETDTQYF. The full variable domain, in which reference TRBV18 and TRBJ2-3 provide the parts outside the CDR3, is NAGVMQNPRHLVRRRGQEARLRCSPMKGHSHVYWYRQLPEEGLKFMVYLQKENIIDESGMPKERFSAEFPKEGPSILRIQQVVRGDSAAYFCASSPPTRLAGGPETDTQYFGPGTRLTVL.